These 12 T cell receptor beta chains were all obtained from the same sample, sequenced in a study of blood T cell repertoires in COVID-19 (TCRdb year 2020). Libraries were made using the immunoSEQ multiplex PCR assay. The table comes from immuneACCESS by way of TCRdb, which keeps in-frame sequences with V and J called. Part of the clones is missing from these tables; in studies checked, under half for an unresolved V gene and the rest for unknown reasons. This sample lists approximately 93,000 clones; approximately 88% were detected once. Jointly, the top ten make up over 0.35% of the sample. Specimen: peripheral blood. The source of these receptors is a man aged 55 to 69 with acute or convalescent COVID-19.

The chain employs TRBV4-1 and TRBJ2-2; weak D call: TRBD1 (6 bases). This CDR3 comprises 16 residues. V lost 0 bases, J lost 3 bases, and 11 bases lay in between. Germline CDR1 MGHRA, CDR2 YSYEKL. The CDR3 reads CASSQERGHYTGELFF. CDR3 in DNA: TGCGCCAGCAGCCAAGAGAGGGGACACTACACCGGGGAGCTGTTTTTT.

The chain joins TRBV7-2 to TRBJ2-7, with TRBD1 identical over 11 bases. The CDR3 has 17 residues. The V and J ends lost 1 base and 3 bases, in that order; junction bases with no gene match: 8. Germline V gene lookup returns CDR1 SGHTA and CDR2 FQGNSA. CDR3 nucleotides: TGTGCCAGCAGCTTAGGACTTCCGGGACAGGGGGACTACGAGCAGTACTTC. It specifies CASSLGLPGQGDYEQYF.

The chain has TRBV2 and TRBJ1-2; D is possibly TRBD1 (6 bases). V was pared by 6 bases and J by 0 bases, with 14 bases between. Germline V lookup: CDR1 SNHLY, CDR2 FYNNEI. The CDR3 runs to 15 residues. CDR3 sequence (DNA): TGTGCCAGCAGAGCTACGACAGGTACTAACTATGGCTACACCTTC. As protein: CASRATTGTNYGYTF. The full variable domain, completed using reference TRBV2 and TRBJ1-2, is EPEVTQTPSHQVTQMGQEVILRCVPISNHLYFYWYRQILGQKVEFLVSFYNNEISEKSEIFDDQFSVERPDGSNFTLKIRSTKLEDSAMYFCASRATTGTNYGYTFGSGTRLTVV.

This CDR3 is CASSVSTSGYNEQFF. The CDR3 DNA reads TGTGCCAGCAGCGTCTCGACTAGCGGATACAATGAGCAGTTCTTC. J is TRBJ2-1 and V is TRBV9, with TRBD2 matching 9 bases. The trim removed 2 bases at V and 4 bases at J, leaving 4 bases unmatched. Germline V lookup: CDR1 SGDLS, CDR2 YYNGEE. This CDR3 is built from 15 residues.

CDR3 sequence reads: CASSLDRGYEQYF. CDR3 nucleotides: TGTGCCAGCAGCTTGGACAGGGGCTACGAGCAGTACTTC. The rearrangement links TRBV5-6 to TRBJ2-7, with 7 bases aligning to TRBD1. This CDR3 contains 13 residues. V trimming: 0 bases; J trimming: 3 bases; junction bases outside the gene matches: 0. In germline, CDR1 is SGHDT, CDR2 YYEEEE. Together with reference TRBV5-6 and TRBJ2-7, the CDR3 gives the full variable domain: DAGVTQSPTHLIKTRGQQVTLRCSPKSGHDTVSWYQQALGQGPQFIFQYYEEEERQRGNFPDRFSGHQFPNYSSELNVNALLLGDSALYLCASSLDRGYEQYFGPGTRLTVT.

V is TRBV7-2 and J is TRBJ2-7; TRBD2 is a possible D gene (5 bases). Germline V gene lookup returns CDR1 SGHTA and CDR2 FQGNSA. The CDR3 contains 15 residues. V was pared by 5 bases and J by 4 bases, with 18 bases between. The DNA for the CDR3 is TGTGCCAGCAGCCACCGGACCGGAGGCCCTTACGAGCAGTACTTC. It translates to CASSHRTGGPYEQYF.

The chain is built from TRBV2 and TRBJ2-2; TRBD2 is a possible D gene (5 bases). V was shortened by 3 bases and J by 6 bases, with 11 bases between the two germline ends. Germline V gene lookup returns CDR1 SNHLY and CDR2 FYNNEI. This CDR3 has 14 amino acids. In nucleotides, the CDR3 is TGTGCCAGCAGTGACAGGAGGAGAGCCGGGGAGCTGTTTTTT. The encoded protein is CASSDRRRAGELFF.

The chain couples TRBV5-1 to TRBJ2-5, with TRBD1 matching 7 bases. This CDR3 is 12 amino acids long. The germline gives CDR1 SGHRS, CDR2 YFSETQ. CDR3 bases: TGCGCAACCAAGGGGGCCCAAGAGACCCAGTACTTC. It is translated as CATKGAQETQYF.

In its sample, this clone was seen once. This chain uses TRBV6-5 with TRBJ1-2; D may be TRBD1 (5 bases). This CDR3 comprises 13 residues. Trimming took 8 bases from V and 5 from J, leaving 15 bases between them. From germline, CDR1 is MNHEY and CDR2 SVGAGI. CDR3 region: CASYYDSEYGYTF. The CDR3 DNA reads as TGTGCCAGCTACTATGACAGCGAGTATGGCTACACCTTC.

The gene calls are TRBV20-1 and TRBJ2-3; the match to TRBD1 covers 7 bases. CDR1 and CDR2 (germline): DFQATT, SNEGSKA (reference sequence). The CDR3 is made up of 11 amino acids. The CDR3 coding sequence is TGCAGCCCGGGACAGACAGATACGCAGTATTTT. Its translation: CSPGQTDTQYF.

This rearrangement joins TRBV12-3 or TRBV12-4 to TRBJ2-7, with D perhaps TRBD1 (6 bases). The CDR3 loop spans 11 amino acids. V dropped 1 base and J dropped 12 bases, with 10 bases sitting between them. CDR3 sequence: CASSLGQAVYF. The CDR3 nucleotides read TGTGCCAGCAGTTTAGGACAGGCGGTGTACTTC.

In DNA form, the CDR3 reads TGTGCCAGCAGCATACGACAGGGACCAAACGAAAAACTGTTTTTT. Protein sequence: CASSIRQGPNEKLFF. The rearrangement joins TRBV5-8 to TRBJ1-4; TRBD1 matches at 7 bases. J was trimmed by 8 bases and V by 4 bases; bases with no gene match: 11. In germline, CDR1 is SGHTS, CDR2 YDEGEE. The CDR3 is 15 residues long.